The rows below give T cell receptor beta chains drawn from one sample of a study of vaccination and CD4 T cells after COVID-19. Their antigen targets remain unknown. TCRdb processed the PCR reads anew with MiXCR; each CDR3 protein has one entry. This sample has around 10,000 distinct CDR3 sequences; around 40% occur once, and the top ten carry over 25%. What was sequenced was CD4+ T cells from blood, cultured in vitro. These receptors were collected from a human donor who had recovered from COVID-19. Each CDR3 is given with its conserved first and last residue. D genes are given only for firm matches. The size of a clone is reported for some rows only, either as once, few or many, or as a class for expanded clones.

d_gene | abundance | j_gene | v_gene | CDR3nt | CDR3aa
NA | NA | TRBJ2-3 | TRBV5-1 | TGCGCCAGCAGCTTACGGACACCCGGCGAAGGGGATACGCAGTATTTT | CASSLRTPGEGDTQYF
NA | large | TRBJ1-6 | TRBV2 | TGTGCATCCAACGGGGGGACGTCCTATAATTCACCCCTCCACTTT | CASNGGTSYNSPLHF
NA | NA | TRBJ2-5 | TRBV11-3 | TGTGCCAGCAGCATCCCGGGACACCAAGAGACCCAGTACTTC | CASSIPGHQETQYF
TRBD1 | NA | TRBJ1-6 | TRBV25-1 | TGTGCCAGCAGTAACCCAGGGGGCTTCTATAATTCACCCCTCCACTTT | CASSNPGGFYNSPLHF
TRBD1 | few | TRBJ1-2 | TRBV6-1 | TGTGCCAGCAGTGAAGTATTAACAGGGGGTCTCTATGGCTACACCTTC | CASSEVLTGGLYGYTF
NA | few | TRBJ1-1 | TRBV20-1 | TGCAGTGCTAGGGCAGGGAGGAACACTGAAGCTTTCTTT | CSARAGRNTEAFF
TRBD2 | once | TRBJ2-3 | TRBV12-3/TRBV12-4 | TGTGCCAGCAGTCCCCTACTAGCGACTAGCACAGATACGCAGTATTTT | CASSPLLATSTDTQYF
NA | NA | TRBJ2-3 | TRBV20-1 | TGCAGTGCCACCGTTCAAGATACGCAGTATTTT | CSATVQDTQYF
NA | few | TRBJ2-4 | TRBV19 | TGTGCCAGTAGTATAACCCCGGCGGGGGCCAAAAACATTCAGTACTTC | CASSITPAGAKNIQYF
TRBD1 | few | TRBJ2-2 | TRBV18 | TGTGCCAGCTCACTACGTATACAGGGGCATTTAAACACCGGGGAGCTGTTTTTT | CASSLRIQGHLNTGELFF
TRBD1 | NA | TRBJ2-3 | TRBV24-1 | TGTGCCACCAGTGATCCGCGGACAGGGGGTATCACAGATACGCAGTATTTT | CATSDPRTGGITDTQYF
TRBD1 | NA | TRBJ2-7 | TRBV6-1 | TGTGCCAGCAGCCGGGACAGATCCTTCTACGAGCAGTACTTC | CASSRDRSFYEQYF
TRBD1 | few | TRBJ1-1 | TRBV20-1 | TGCAGTGCTAGACAGGGGGCGAACATTGGCGCTGAAGCTTTCTTT | CSARQGANIGAEAFF
NA | few | TRBJ1-2 | TRBV2 | TGTGCCAGCAGTGAGGGTCAGCCCGGTGGTGGCTATGGCTACACCTTC | CASSEGQPGGGYGYTF
NA | few | TRBJ2-7 | TRBV6-1 | TGTGCCAGCAGTGAAAGGGTCAGGACCCTTAGCGAGTCCTACGAGCAGTACTTC | CASSERVRTLSESYEQYF
NA | few | TRBJ1-4 | TRBV7-9 | TGTGCCAGCAGCAGGGGGGGGTCTAATGAAAAACTGTTTTTT | CASSRGGSNEKLFF
NA | NA | TRBJ2-2 | TRBV6-5 | TGTGCCAGCAGTTACTCGTGGGTCGGGGAGCTGTTTTTT | CASSYSWVGELFF
TRBD2 | NA | TRBJ2-3 | TRBV4-2 | TGTGCCAGCAGCCAAGCTGCGGGGGGGCACACAGATACGCAGTATTTT | CASSQAAGGHTDTQYF
TRBD1 | NA | TRBJ2-7 | TRBV6-2/TRBV6-3 | TGTGCCAGCAGGTGGGGACAGGGGCGAACTTCGTCCTACGAGCAGTACTTC | CASRWGQGRTSSYEQYF
NA | NA | TRBJ2-7 | TRBV18 | TGTGCCAGCTCACCAAAGGGTCCATTCGACAGCTTTTCCTACGAGCAGTACTTC | CASSPKGPFDSFSYEQYF
TRBD2 | NA | TRBJ2-5 | TRBV7-9 | TGTGCCAGCAGCACAACCGGGGGGCAAGAGACCCAGTACTTC | CASSTTGGQETQYF
NA | NA | TRBJ1-1 | TRBV6-5 | TGTGCCAGCAGTTACGGGCTGGGCAGGGAGAGAGGGACTGAAGCTTTCTTT | CASSYGLGRERGTEAFF
TRBD2 | few | TRBJ2-5 | TRBV2 | TGTGCCAGCAGGCTGGGGGGGGAGACCCAGTACTTC | CASRLGGETQYF
NA | few | TRBJ1-1 | TRBV6-1 | TGTGCCAGCAGTGAAGTAATCCTCTTAAACACTGAAGCTTTCTTT | CASSEVILLNTEAFF
NA | NA | TRBJ1-1 | TRBV19 | TGTGCCAGTAGTATAGACTTAAGACACCGGAACACTGAAGCTTTCTTT | CASSIDLRHRNTEAFF
NA | medium-sized | TRBJ1-6 | TRBV7-9 | TGTGCCAGCAGCTTAGTGGCAGGGCCCAATTCACCCCTCCACTTT | CASSLVAGPNSPLHF
NA | NA | TRBJ2-5 | TRBV20-1 | TGCAGTGCTAGTCCCGCCCAGGGCCCCCAAGAGACCCAGTACTTC | CSASPAQGPQETQYF
TRBD1 | NA | TRBJ1-6 | TRBV6-2/TRBV6-3 | TGTGCCAGCAGTTACCAGACAGGGGTCTATTCACCCCTCCACTTT | CASSYQTGVYSPLHF
TRBD1 | few | TRBJ2-7 | TRBV6-1 | TGTGCCCTCGGCTCGGGGGGACAGGGGCGCGAGCAGTACTTC | CALGSGGQGREQYF
NA | NA | TRBJ2-6 | TRBV6-5 | TGTGCCAGCAGTTACTCATCAGGGGCCAACGTCCTGACTTTC | CASSYSSGANVLTF
NA | NA | TRBJ1-5 | TRBV18 | TGTGCCAGCTCACCATTCTCGGGAGGAGATCAGCCCCAGCATTTT | CASSPFSGGDQPQHF
TRBD2 | NA | TRBJ2-1 | TRBV20-1 | TGCAGTCCCGGACTAGCGGCGTACAATGAGCAGTTCTTC | CSPGLAAYNEQFF
TRBD2 | NA | TRBJ2-5 | TRBV11-2 | TGTGCCAGCAGCTTACGGCTAGCGGGAGAGACCCAGTACTTC | CASSLRLAGETQYF
NA | NA | TRBJ2-1 | TRBV5-1 | TGCGCCAGCAGCAAACAAGGCTTTAGCTCCTACAATGAGCAGTTCTTC | CASSKQGFSSYNEQFF
TRBD1 | NA | TRBJ1-4 | TRBV7-8 | TGTGCCAGCAGTCCGGACAGGGGGCGCAATGAAAAACTGTTTTTT | CASSPDRGRNEKLFF
NA | NA | TRBJ2-7 | TRBV7-2 | TGTGCCAGTCTAATAGGAGGAAGCTCCTACGAGCAGTACTTC | CASLIGGSSYEQYF
NA | NA | TRBJ1-1 | TRBV6-1 | TGTGCCACCCCCCGGCCAGTCGTGATCGGACCCACTGAAGCTTTCTTT | CATPRPVVIGPTEAFF
NA | NA | TRBJ2-7 | TRBV4-1 | TGCGCCAGCAGCCAAGCTCGGGATCCCCTTCCTCGTGGGCAGTTCCACTACGAGCAGTACTTC | CASSQARDPLPRGQFHYEQYF
NA | few | TRBJ1-1 | TRBV7-3 | TGTGCCAGCAGCTTAACCGGGGGGAACACTGAAGCTTTCTTT | CASSLTGGNTEAFF
NA | few | TRBJ2-3 | TRBV20-1 | TGCAGTGCTACATACGGGACCGGGTCCTCAGATACGCAGTATTTT | CSATYGTGSSDTQYF
NA | few | TRBJ1-2 | TRBV12-3/TRBV12-4 | TGTGCCAGCAGGGCCAATCTAGGAGCTAACTATGGCTACACCTTC | CASRANLGANYGYTF
NA | few | TRBJ1-6 | TRBV20-1 | TGCAGTGCTAGAGATCTGCGAGAGAATTCACCCCTCCACTTT | CSARDLRENSPLHF
NA | NA | TRBJ2-5 | TRBV6-1 | TGTGCCAGCAGTGAACCCTGGGGAGAGACCCAGTACTTC | CASSEPWGETQYF
TRBD1 | few | TRBJ1-1 | TRBV28 | TGTGCCAGCAGTCCGCTGGGACAGTCCACTGAAGCTTTCTTT | CASSPLGQSTEAFF
TRBD1 | few | TRBJ1-6 | TRBV7-3 | TGTGCCAGCAGCTTGGGACAGGGCTATTCACCCCTCCACTTT | CASSLGQGYSPLHF
NA | NA | TRBJ2-2 | TRBV20-1 | TGCAGTGCTAGAGTTCAGCTGAACACCGGGGAGCTGTTTTTT | CSARVQLNTGELFF
TRBD2 | once | TRBJ2-5 | TRBV7-2 | TGTGCCAGCAGCTTAGCGGGAGGGGAAGAGACCCAGTACTTC | CASSLAGGEETQYF
TRBD2 | NA | TRBJ2-1 | TRBV10-2 | TGCGCCAGCCGAGAGGCGGGAGGCTATGAGCAGTTCTTC | CASREAGGYEQFF
NA | few | TRBJ2-2 | TRBV20-1 | TGCAGTGCTAGAGGGCCCGGGACTCTCAACACCGGGGAGCTGTTTTTT | CSARGPGTLNTGELFF
TRBD1 | NA | TRBJ1-1 | TRBV10-1 | TGCGCCAGCAGTGGTAGTCCCGGGACAGTGATTTCTGAAGCTTTCTTT | CASSGSPGTVISEAFF
NA | NA | TRBJ2-7 | TRBV10-3 | TGTGCCATCAGTGAGTCTCATGGATACGAGCAGTACTTC | CAISESHGYEQYF
NA | NA | TRBJ1-5 | TRBV20-1 | TGCAGTGCAGGAGGGGTGGCCCAGCATTTT | CSAGGVAQHF
TRBD1 | once | TRBJ1-6 | TRBV18 | TGTGCCAGCTCAGCCGATCGACAGGGGGAATCACCCCTCCACTTT | CASSADRQGESPLHF